Below are 10 T cell receptor beta chains sequenced from a single sample in a study of beta chain features in type 1 diabetes. The antigens for these receptors are not known. Points from the study as a whole: The study found moderately but significantly shorter TCRB CDR3s in all four CD4+ subsets of Type 1 diabetes patients.

The study reverse transcribed the entire isolated RNA, so it sequenced expressed TCRB transcripts. TCRdb's copy holds only in-frame clones and misses some; the assay was immunoSEQ multiplex PCR. This table holds 310,000 or so clones, 14% to 15% found once. The sequencing sample was made of naive CD4+ T cells from blood. These receptors all stem from a man between 18 and 29 years old with type 1 diabetes.

The count of this clone is one. The rearrangement joins TRBV9 to TRBJ2-2; TRBD1 matches 11 bases. The CDR3 sequence is 17 residues long. The ends lost 3 bases at V and 4 bases at J; junction bases unmatched: 8. CDR1 and CDR2 (germline): SGDLS, YYNGEE. The CDR3 reads CASSAPGQGDGTGELFF. Here the CDR3 DNA reads TGTGCCAGCAGCGCACCGGGACAGGGGGACGGCACCGGGGAGCTGTTTTTT.

Only a few counts were recorded for this clone. The chain links TRBV25-1 to TRBJ2-5; no clear D gene. The J call is uncertain, as TRBJ2-7 better fits the DNA end. The CDR3 contains 11 residues. Per germline, CDR1 MGHDK and CDR2 SYGVNS. The CDR3 here is CASRDSYEQYF. The CDR3 DNA reads as TGTGCCAGCCGCGATTCCTACGAGCAGTACTTC.

This chain joins TRBV7-9 and TRBJ1-1; 10 nucleotides agree with TRBD1. V shed 5 bases and J 11 bases; nucleotides not matched to a gene: 5. The CDR3 totals 12 residues. The V gene's germline CDR1 is SEHNR and CDR2 FQNEAQ (reference sequence). In DNA, the CDR3 is TGTGCCAGCAGCCCTTTGGGACAGGGGGCTTTCTTT. Protein sequence: CASSPLGQGAFF.

V usage is TRBV5-6 and J usage is TRBJ2-5; tentatively, D is TRBD2 (5 bases). Trimming removed 4 bases from V and 5 bases from J, with 9 bases in between. CDR3 length: 12 residues. Per the germline V gene, CDR1 is SGHDT and CDR2 is YYEEEE. The CDR3 protein is CASSLAFETQYF. The CDR3 nucleotides read TGTGCCAGCAGCCTAGCCTTTGAGACCCAGTACTTC.

The chain joins TRBV6-5 to TRBJ2-3, with D maybe TRBD1 (6 bases). The CDR3 loop spans 15 amino acids. V lost 5 bases and J lost 6, with 18 bases in between. Germline V CDR1 and CDR2: MNHEY, SVGAGI. This CDR3 is CASSPQGTLGDTQYF. CDR3 sequence (DNA): TGTGCCAGCAGTCCTCAGGGGACCCTCGGCGATACGCAGTATTTT.

The chain links TRBV19 to TRBJ2-5; a weak D match, TRBD1 (5 bases). Deletions cut 6 bases from V and 4 bases from J, with 12 bases between. CDR1 LNHDA and CDR2 SQIVND come from the germline V gene (reference sequence). This CDR3 is 13 amino acids long. CDR3 sequence: CASSLGPVETQYF. The CDR3 nucleotides are TGTGCCAGTAGCTTGGGGCCAGTAGAGACCCAGTACTTC.

The genes are TRBV2 and TRBJ2-4; D perhaps matches TRBD2 (5 bases). The CDR3 spans 14 residues. Per germline, CDR1 SNHLY and CDR2 FYNNEI. Trimming took off 4 bases at V and 4 bases at J, with 11 bases between the two ends. The CDR3 loop reads CASSGERSKNIQYF. The CDR3 nucleotides are TGTGCCAGCAGTGGGGAGCGGTCTAAAAACATTCAGTACTTC. The full variable domain, its missing parts supplied by reference TRBV2 and TRBJ2-4, is EPEVTQTPSHQVTQMGQEVILRCVPISNHLYFYWYRQILGQKVEFLVSFYNNEISEKSEIFDDQFSVERPDGSNFTLKIRSTKLEDSAMYFCASSGERSKNIQYFGAGTRLSVL.

This clone was counted a few times. The genes are TRBV6-5 and TRBJ1-1; D unclear. The V gene lost 6 bases and the J gene lost 1 base, with 6 bases spanning the gap. Germline V gene lookup returns CDR1 MNHEY and CDR2 SVGAGI. CDR3 length: 12 residues. Here the CDR3 reads CASRRQNTEAFF. As DNA, the CDR3 is TGTGCCAGCAGAAGACAGAACACTGAAGCTTTCTTT.

This clone has a handful of counts. The chain recombines TRBV6-6 with TRBJ2-3, with 9 positions matching TRBD1. V gave up 5 bases and J gave up 1 base; unmatched junction bases: 4. The CDR3 sequence is 15 residues long. The germline V gene encodes CDR1 MNHNY and CDR2 SVGAGI (reference sequence). CDR3 in DNA: TGTGCCAGCAGTACTCGGGACAGGGGCACAGATACGCAGTATTTT. This gives the protein CASSTRDRGTDTQYF.

This clone was found a few times. The chain has TRBV19 and TRBJ2-5; a possible D gene is TRBD1 (5 bases). Germline-derived CDR1 and CDR2 are LNHDA and SQIVND (reference sequence). The ends were cut back, 3 bases at V and 5 bases at J, with 13 bases in the middle. The CDR3 runs 14 residues. CDR3 residues: CASSMRREGETQYF. The CDR3 nucleotides read TGTGCCAGTAGTATGCGCAGGGAAGGGGAGACCCAGTACTTC.